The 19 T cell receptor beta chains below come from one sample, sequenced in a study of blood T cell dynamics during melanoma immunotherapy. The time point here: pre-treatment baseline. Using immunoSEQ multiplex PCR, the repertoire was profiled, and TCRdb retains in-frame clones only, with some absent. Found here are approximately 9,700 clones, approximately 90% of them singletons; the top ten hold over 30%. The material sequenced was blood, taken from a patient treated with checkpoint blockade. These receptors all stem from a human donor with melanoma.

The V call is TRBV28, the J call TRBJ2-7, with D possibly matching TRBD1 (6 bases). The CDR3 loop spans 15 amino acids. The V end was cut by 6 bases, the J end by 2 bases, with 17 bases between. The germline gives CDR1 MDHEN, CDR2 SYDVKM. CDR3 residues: CASSPGQAPPYEQYF. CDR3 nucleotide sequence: TGTGCCAGCAGCCCGGGACAAGCGCCCCCCTACGAGCAGTACTTC.

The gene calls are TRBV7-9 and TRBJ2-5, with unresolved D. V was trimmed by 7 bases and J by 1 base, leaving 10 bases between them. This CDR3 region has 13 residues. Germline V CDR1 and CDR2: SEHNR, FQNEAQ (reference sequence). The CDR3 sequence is CASKRPGQETQYF. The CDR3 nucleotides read TGTGCCAGCAAACGCCCCGGCCAAGAGACCCAGTACTTC. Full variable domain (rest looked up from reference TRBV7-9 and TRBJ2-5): DTGVSQNPRHKITKRGQNVTFRCDPISEHNRLYWYRQTLGQGPEFLTYFQNEAQLEKSRLLSDRFSAERPKGSFSTLEIQRTEQGDSAMYLCASKRPGQETQYFGPGTRLLVL.

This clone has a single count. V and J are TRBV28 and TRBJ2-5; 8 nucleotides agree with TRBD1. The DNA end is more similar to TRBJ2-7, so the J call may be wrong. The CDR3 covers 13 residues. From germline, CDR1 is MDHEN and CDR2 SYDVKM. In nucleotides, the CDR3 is TGTGCCAGCAGTCTGGGGACAGGCTACGAGCAGTACTTC. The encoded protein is CASSLGTGYEQYF.

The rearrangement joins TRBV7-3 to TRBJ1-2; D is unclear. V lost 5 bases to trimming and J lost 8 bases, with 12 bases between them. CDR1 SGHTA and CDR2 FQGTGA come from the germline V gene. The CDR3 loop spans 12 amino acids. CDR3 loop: CASSPPGGGYTF. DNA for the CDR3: TGTGCCAGCAGCCCCCCTGGTGGGGGCTACACCTTC.

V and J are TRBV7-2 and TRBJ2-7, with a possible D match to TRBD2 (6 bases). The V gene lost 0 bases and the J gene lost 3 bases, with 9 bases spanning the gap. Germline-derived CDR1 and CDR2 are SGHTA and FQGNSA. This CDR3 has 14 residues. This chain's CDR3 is CASSLASGGYEQYF. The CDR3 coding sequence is TGTGCCAGCAGCTTAGCTAGCGGTGGCTACGAGCAGTACTTC.

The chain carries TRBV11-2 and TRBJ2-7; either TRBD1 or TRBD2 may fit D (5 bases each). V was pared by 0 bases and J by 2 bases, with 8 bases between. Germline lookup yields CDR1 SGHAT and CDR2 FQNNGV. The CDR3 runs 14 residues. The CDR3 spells CASSLEWGPYEQYF. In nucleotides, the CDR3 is TGTGCCAGCAGCTTAGAGTGGGGACCCTACGAGCAGTACTTC.

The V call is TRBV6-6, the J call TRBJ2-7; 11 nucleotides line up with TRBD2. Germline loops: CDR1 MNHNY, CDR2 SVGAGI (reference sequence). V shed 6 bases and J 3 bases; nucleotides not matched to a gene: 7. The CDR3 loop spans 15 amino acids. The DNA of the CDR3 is TGTGCCAGCAGACCCCTAGCGGGAGGCGGCTACGAGCAGTACTTC. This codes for CASRPLAGGGYEQYF.

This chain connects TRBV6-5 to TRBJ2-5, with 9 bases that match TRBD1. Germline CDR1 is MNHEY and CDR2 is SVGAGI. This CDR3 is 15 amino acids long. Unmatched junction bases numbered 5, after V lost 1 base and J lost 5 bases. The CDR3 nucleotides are TGTGCCAGCAGTTACTTGGGACAGGGACTTGAGACCCAGTACTTC. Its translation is CASSYLGQGLETQYF.

The CDR3 DNA reads TGTGCCAGCAGCCTCAGGGTTCCGGCGTATAATTCACCCCTCCACTTT. It specifies CASSLRVPAYNSPLHF. This chain connects TRBV27 to TRBJ1-6; possible D gene TRBD1, 5 bases. With 6 bases removed from V and 4 bases from J, the gap between germline ends came to 16 bases. CDR1 and CDR2 from the germline V gene are MNHEY and SMNVEV (reference sequence). The CDR3 contains 16 residues.

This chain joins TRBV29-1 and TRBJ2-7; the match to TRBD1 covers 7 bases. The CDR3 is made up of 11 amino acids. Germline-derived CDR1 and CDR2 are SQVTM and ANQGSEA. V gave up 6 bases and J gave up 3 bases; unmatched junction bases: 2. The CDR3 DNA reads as TGCAGCGTCCGGACAGGCTACGAGCAGTACTTC. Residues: CSVRTGYEQYF.

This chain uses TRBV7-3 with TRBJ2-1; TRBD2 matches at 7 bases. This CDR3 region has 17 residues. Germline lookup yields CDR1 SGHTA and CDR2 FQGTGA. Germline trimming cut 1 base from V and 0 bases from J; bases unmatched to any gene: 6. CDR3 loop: CASSLRFGGSSYNEQFF. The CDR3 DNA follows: TGTGCCAGCAGCTTAAGGTTCGGGGGGAGCTCCTACAATGAGCAGTTCTTC.

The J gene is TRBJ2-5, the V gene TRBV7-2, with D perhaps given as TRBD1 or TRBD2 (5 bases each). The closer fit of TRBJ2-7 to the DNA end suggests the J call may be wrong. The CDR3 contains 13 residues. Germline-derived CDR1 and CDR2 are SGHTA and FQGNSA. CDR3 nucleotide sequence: TGTGCCAGCCGGGACGGAAACTCCTACGAGCAGTACTTC. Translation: CASRDGNSYEQYF.

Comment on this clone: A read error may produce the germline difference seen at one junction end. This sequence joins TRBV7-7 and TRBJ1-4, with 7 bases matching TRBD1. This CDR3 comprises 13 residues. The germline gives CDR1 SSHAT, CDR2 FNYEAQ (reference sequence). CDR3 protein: CASSPGGQGKLFF. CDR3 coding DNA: TGTGCTAGCAGCCCAGGGGGACAAGGAAAACTGTTTTTT.

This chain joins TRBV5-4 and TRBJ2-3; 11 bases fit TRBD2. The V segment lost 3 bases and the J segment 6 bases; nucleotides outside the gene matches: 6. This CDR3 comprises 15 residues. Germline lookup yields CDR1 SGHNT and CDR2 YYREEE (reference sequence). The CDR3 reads CASSSGLAAVDTQYF. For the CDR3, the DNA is TGTGCCAGCAGCTCGGGACTAGCGGCTGTGGATACGCAGTATTTT.

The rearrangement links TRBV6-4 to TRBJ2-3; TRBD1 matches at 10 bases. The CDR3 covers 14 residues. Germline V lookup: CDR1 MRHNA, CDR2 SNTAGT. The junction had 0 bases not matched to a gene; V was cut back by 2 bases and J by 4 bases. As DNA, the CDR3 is TGTGCCAGCAGTGACGGACAGGGGGCAGATACGCAGTATTTT. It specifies CASSDGQGADTQYF.

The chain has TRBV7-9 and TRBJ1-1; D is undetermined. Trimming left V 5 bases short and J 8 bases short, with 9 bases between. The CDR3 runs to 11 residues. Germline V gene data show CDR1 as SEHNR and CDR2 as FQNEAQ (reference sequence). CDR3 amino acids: CASSAQGEAFF. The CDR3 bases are TGTGCCAGCAGCGCCCAAGGGGAAGCTTTCTTT.

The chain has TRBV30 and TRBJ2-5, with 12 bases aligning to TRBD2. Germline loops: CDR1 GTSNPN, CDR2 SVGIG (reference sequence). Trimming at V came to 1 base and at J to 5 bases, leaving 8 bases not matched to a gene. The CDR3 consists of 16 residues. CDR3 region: CAWSAGGLAGGETQYF. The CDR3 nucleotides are TGTGCCTGGAGTGCAGGCGGGCTAGCGGGAGGGGAGACCCAGTACTTC.

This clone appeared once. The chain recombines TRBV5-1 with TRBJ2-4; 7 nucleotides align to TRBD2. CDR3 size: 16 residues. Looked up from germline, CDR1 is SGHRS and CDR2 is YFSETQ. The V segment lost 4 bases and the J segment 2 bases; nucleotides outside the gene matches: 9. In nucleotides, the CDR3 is TGCGCCAGCAGCCCCTGGGGGGAGGGGTCCAAAAACATTCAGTACTTC. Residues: CASSPWGEGSKNIQYF.

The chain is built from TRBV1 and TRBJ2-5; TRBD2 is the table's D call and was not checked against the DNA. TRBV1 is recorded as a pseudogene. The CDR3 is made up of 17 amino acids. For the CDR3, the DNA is TGCACCAGCAGCCAAGATAGTAGGACTAGCGGTGGGGAGACCCAGTACTTC. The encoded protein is CTSSQDSRTSGGETQYF.